Presented here are 11 T cell receptor beta chains from one specimen sequenced in a study of blood T cell repertoires in COVID-19. Clones were sequenced by immunoSEQ multiplex PCR, and TCRdb holds only the in-frame ones, with some missing. The sample lists 90,000 to 130,000 clones, nearly 90% occurring once. Sequencing was done on a sample of peripheral blood. These receptor sequences come from a human donor in a cohort sampled during active COVID-19.

The J gene is TRBJ2-7, the V gene TRBV7-2, with 9 positions matching TRBD2. Germline trimming cut 1 base from V and 4 bases from J; bases unmatched to any gene: 5. The CDR3 has 15 amino acids. Germline lookup yields CDR1 SGHTA and CDR2 FQGNSA. The CDR3 DNA follows: TGTGCCAGCAGCTTAGGGGCGGGAGGGCCATACGAGCAGTACTTC. As protein: CASSLGAGGPYEQYF.

The genes are TRBV15 and TRBJ1-2; no reliable D call. CDR1 and CDR2 (germline): LNHNV, YYDKDF (reference sequence). There are 14 residues in the CDR3. Trimming cost V 5 bases and J 4 bases, with 14 bases left between them. CDR3 DNA: TGTGCCACCAGCCCCGACAAAGGAGGCTATGGCTACACCTTC. Translation: CATSPDKGGYGYTF.

The chain combines TRBV5-1 with TRBJ1-4; the match to TRBD1 covers 10 bases. Germline CDR1 is SGHRS and CDR2 is YFSETQ. Trimming cost V 8 bases and J 8 bases; bases outside gene matches: 9. The CDR3 is made up of 14 amino acids. The CDR3 protein is CASSRDRGEEKLFF. CDR3 coding DNA: TGCGCCAGTAGCCGGGACAGGGGTGAAGAAAAACTGTTTTTT.

The chain carries TRBV30 and TRBJ2-1; 12 nucleotides match TRBD2. Germline V gene data show CDR1 as GTSNPN and CDR2 as SVGIG (reference sequence). CDR3 size: 17 residues. V trimming: 3 bases; J trimming: 4 bases; junction bases outside the gene matches: 10. The CDR3 here is CAWRAFTGLAGYNEQFF. CDR3 in DNA: TGTGCCTGGAGGGCCTTTACCGGACTAGCGGGGTACAATGAGCAGTTCTTC. The full variable domain, its missing parts supplied by reference TRBV30 and TRBJ2-1, is SQTIHQWPATLVQPVGSPLSLECTVEGTSNPNLYWYRQAAGRGLQLLFYSVGIGQISSEVPQNLSASRPQDRQFILSSKKLLLSDSGFYLCAWRAFTGLAGYNEQFFGPGTRLTVL.

The chain links TRBV4-1 to TRBJ2-7, with 7 bases fitting TRBD2. CDR1 is MGHRA and CDR2 is YSYEKL in the germline V gene. The V gene end was trimmed by 1 base and the J gene end by 2 bases; junction bases not matched to a gene: 8. This CDR3 is built from 16 residues. CDR3 region: CASSQGRGTGAYEQYF. CDR3 DNA sequence: TGCGCCAGCAGCCAAGGGCGGGGGACCGGTGCCTACGAGCAGTACTTC.

The rearrangement uses TRBV27 and TRBJ2-5; D is unresolved. Germline CDR1 MNHEY, CDR2 SMNVEV (reference sequence). V was pared by 6 bases and J by 4 bases, with 6 bases between. This CDR3 has 11 residues. The CDR3 DNA follows: TGTGCCAGCAGCATCGGAGAGACCCAGTACTTC. Encoded protein: CASSIGETQYF.

This chain joins TRBV13 and TRBJ2-7; possibly TRBD1 for D (7 bases). Trimming pared 5 bases from V and 1 base from J, leaving 15 bases between. The CDR3 loop spans 15 amino acids. The germline V gene encodes CDR1 PRHDT and CDR2 FYEKMQ (reference sequence). As DNA, the CDR3 is TGTGCCAGCAGCCTAAGACAGGGAGGTTCCTACGAGCAGTACTTC. As protein: CASSLRQGGSYEQYF.

The V and J genes are TRBV5-1 and TRBJ2-2; D ambiguous. CDR1 and CDR2 from the germline V gene are SGHRS and YFSETQ. CDR3 length equals 13 residues. Trimming removed 4 bases at V and 6 bases at J, with 10 bases between. The CDR3 protein is CASSLDHSGELFF. The CDR3 bases are TGCGCCAGCAGCCTAGACCACTCCGGGGAGCTGTTTTTT.

This chain links TRBV6-4 with TRBJ2-3; maybe TRBD2 (6 bases). The CDR3 is made up of 14 amino acids. Trimming stripped 10 bases from V and 2 bases from J, with 16 bases between. In germline, CDR1 is MRHNA, CDR2 SNTAGT. The CDR3: CATRRGSATDTQYF. CDR3 DNA: TGTGCCACCCGGAGGGGATCGGCCACAGATACGCAGTATTTT.

This chain joins TRBV9 and TRBJ1-2, with D possibly matching TRBD1 (5 bases). Trimming pared 3 bases from V and 4 bases from J, leaving 7 bases between. The CDR3 covers 12 residues. From germline, CDR1 is SGDLS and CDR2 YYNGEE. This CDR3 reads CASSADSYGYTF. DNA for the CDR3: TGTGCCAGCAGCGCCGACAGCTATGGCTACACCTTC.

The V and J genes are TRBV2 and TRBJ1-5; 7 bases agree with TRBD1. Germline CDR1 reads SNHLY; CDR2 reads FYNNEI. This CDR3 has 16 amino acids. With V trimmed by 6 bases and J by 2 bases, 10 bases remained unmatched. The CDR3 nucleotides read TGTGCCAGCAGCCAAGAGGGGGCGGTGGGCAATCAGCCCCAGCATTTT. Translating gives CASSQEGAVGNQPQHF.